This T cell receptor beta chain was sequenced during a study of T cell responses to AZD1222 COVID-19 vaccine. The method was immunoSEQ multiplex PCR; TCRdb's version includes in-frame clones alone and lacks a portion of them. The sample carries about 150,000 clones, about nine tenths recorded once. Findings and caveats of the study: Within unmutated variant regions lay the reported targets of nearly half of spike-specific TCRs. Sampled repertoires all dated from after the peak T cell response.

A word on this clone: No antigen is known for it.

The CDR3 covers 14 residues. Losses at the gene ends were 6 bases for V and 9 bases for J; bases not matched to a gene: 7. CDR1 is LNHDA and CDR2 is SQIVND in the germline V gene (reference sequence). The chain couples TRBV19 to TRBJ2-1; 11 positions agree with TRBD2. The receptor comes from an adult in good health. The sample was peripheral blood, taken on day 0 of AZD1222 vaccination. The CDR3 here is CASRNLAGGPEQFF. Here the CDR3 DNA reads TGTGCCAGTAGGAATCTAGCGGGAGGTCCTGAGCAGTTCTTC.